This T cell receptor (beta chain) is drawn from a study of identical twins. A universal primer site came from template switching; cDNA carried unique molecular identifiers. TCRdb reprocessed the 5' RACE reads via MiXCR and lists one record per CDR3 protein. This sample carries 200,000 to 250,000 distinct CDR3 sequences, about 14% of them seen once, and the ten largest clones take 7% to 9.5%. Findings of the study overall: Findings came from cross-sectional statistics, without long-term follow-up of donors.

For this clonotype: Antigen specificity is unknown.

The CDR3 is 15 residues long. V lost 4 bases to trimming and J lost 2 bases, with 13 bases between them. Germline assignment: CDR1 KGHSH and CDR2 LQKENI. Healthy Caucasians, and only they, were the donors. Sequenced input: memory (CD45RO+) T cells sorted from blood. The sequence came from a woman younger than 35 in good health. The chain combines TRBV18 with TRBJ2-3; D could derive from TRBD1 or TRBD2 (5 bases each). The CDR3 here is CASSQEGTVTDTQYF. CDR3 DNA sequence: TGTGCCAGCTCACAAGAAGGGACCGTCACAGATACGCAGTATTTT.